This note documents a single TCR beta chain sequence. This entry comes from a study of blood T cell repertoires in COVID-19. Study-level information: Spain, Italy and the United States supplied samples that represented acute and convalescent COVID-19. T cells, B-cell-depleted T cells, or PBMCs supplied cDNA or gDNA.

Germline CDR1 and CDR2: LGHNA and YNFKEQ. The CDR3 covers 11 residues. V shed 5 bases, J shed 15 bases, and the junction held 6 bases outside the gene matches. Original handling: For nucleated cells, counts were estimated from reference gene primer amplification. The method was immunoSEQ multiplex PCR; TCRdb's version includes in-frame clones alone and lacks a portion of them. The V and J calls and the clone size are those of that table, but D and trimming were determined from the DNA. The data hold under 250,000 clones, with more than 80% observed a single time. In Seattle, patients joined the study during active infection and were tracked longitudinally.

The chain has TRBV4-2 and TRBJ2-1, with 8 bases lining up with TRBD1. Sequencing was carried out using peripheral blood. This receptor was obtained from a man younger than 40 with COVID-19, enrolled during active disease. CDR3 in amino acids: CASSTRQGWFF. In nucleotides, the CDR3 is TGTGCCAGCAGCACCCGACAGGGGTGGTTCTTC.